The 14 T cell receptor beta chains below all came from one sample that was sequenced in a study of blood T cell repertoires in COVID-19. TCRdb keeps only in-frame clones here, not all; method: immunoSEQ multiplex PCR. The repertoire holds almost 65,000 clones, with 88% as singletons. The sample consisted of peripheral blood. Source of these receptors: a woman aged 55-69 years with COVID-19, enrolled during active disease.

The CDR3 nucleotides are TGTGCCACCCGGGGAGGGCGGGAAACGGAGAACACTGAAGCTTTCTTT. Its translation is CATRGGRETENTEAFF. The chain combines TRBV24-1 with TRBJ1-1, with unresolved D. Germline CDR1 is KGHDR and CDR2 is SFDVKD. This CDR3 contains 16 residues. V lost 9 bases to trimming and J lost 1 base, with 20 bases between them.

The rearrangement joins TRBV30 to TRBJ1-1; D unclear. Germline CDR1 and CDR2: GTSNPN and SVGIG (reference sequence). The CDR3 spans 13 residues. V lost 0 bases and J lost 2, with 7 bases in between. CDR3 DNA: TGTGCCTGGAGTGTACGAGAAAACACTGAAGCTTTCTTT. It is translated as CAWSVRENTEAFF.

The chain employs TRBV6-2 or TRBV6-3 and TRBJ1-1; D is perhaps TRBD1 (5 bases). With 3 bases removed from V and 4 bases from J, the gap between germline ends came to 9 bases. Germline CDR1 is MNHEY and CDR2 is SVGEGT. CDR3 length: 13 residues. The CDR3 sequence is CASSYGHVTEAFF. The CDR3 DNA reads as TGTGCCAGCAGTTATGGACACGTCACTGAAGCTTTCTTT.

The sample holds one count of this clone. The gene calls are TRBV29-1 and TRBJ2-1; 9 nucleotides align to TRBD1. CDR1 is SQVTM and CDR2 is ANQGSEA in the germline V gene. The CDR3 has 13 amino acids. V was pared by 6 bases and J by 5 bases, with 5 bases of the junction left unmatched. The DNA for the CDR3 is TGCAGCGTGGGACAGGGCTTTGACAATGAGCAGTTCTTC. Its translation: CSVGQGFDNEQFF.

This chain connects TRBV30 to TRBJ2-3; tentatively, D is TRBD1 (6 bases). V lost 3 bases, J lost 9 bases, and 16 bases lay in between. The CDR3 loop spans 13 amino acids. Germline CDR1 GTSNPN, CDR2 SVGIG (reference sequence). For the CDR3, the DNA is TGTGCCTGGAGCCCAATGGGCCAGGGGACGCAGTATTTT. This translates into CAWSPMGQGTQYF. The full variable domain, with the rest looked up from reference TRBV30 and TRBJ2-3, is SQTIHQWPATLVQPVGSPLSLECTVEGTSNPNLYWYRQAAGRGLQLLFYSVGIGQISSEVPQNLSASRPQDRQFILSSKKLLLSDSGFYLCAWSPMGQGTQYFGPGTRLTVL.

The V call is TRBV28, the J call TRBJ2-4, with 7 nucleotides matching TRBD1. The CDR3 runs to 14 residues. From germline, CDR1 is MDHEN and CDR2 SYDVKM. V trimming: 4 bases; J trimming: 8 bases; junction bases outside the gene matches: 8. CDR3 amino acids: CASSSQGREYIQYF. As DNA, the CDR3 is TGTGCCAGCAGTTCACAGGGGCGTGAATACATTCAGTACTTC.

This clone was observed a few times. This chain links TRBV11-3 with TRBJ2-1; a weak D match, TRBD1 (5 bases). Germline V CDR1 and CDR2: SGHNT, YENEEA. Trimming left V 5 bases short and J 10 bases short, with 21 bases between. The length of the CDR3 is 15 residues. In nucleotides, the CDR3 is TGTGCCAGCAGCCTTGACAGCCCCTCAAGTTGGGAGCAGTTCTTC. This encodes CASSLDSPSSWEQFF.

The CDR3 here is CASSQGPRELYGYTF. The CDR3 DNA reads as TGTGCCAGCAGCCAAGGCCCTCGGGAGCTCTATGGCTACACCTTC. This sequence joins TRBV3-1 (or the pseudogene TRBV3-2) and TRBJ1-2; D is ambiguous. The germline CDR1 and CDR2 sequences are LGHDT and YNNKEL (reference sequence). The CDR3 sequence is 15 residues long. Trimming removed 1 base at V and 4 bases at J, with 13 bases between.

The V and J genes are TRBV5-6 and TRBJ1-2, with a weak D call TRBD1 (5 bases). CDR3 length: 15 residues. Germline assignment: CDR1 SGHDT and CDR2 YYEEEE. V lost 6 bases and J lost 4, with 19 bases in between. This CDR3 reads CASTFGLGEAYGYTF. As DNA, the CDR3 is TGTGCCAGCACCTTCGGACTAGGGGAGGCCTATGGCTACACCTTC.

The chain carries TRBV9 and TRBJ2-2; the D gene is possibly TRBD1 (6 bases). Per the germline V gene, CDR1 is SGDLS and CDR2 is YYNGEE. V lost 2 bases and J 0 bases, leaving 17 bases between the germline ends. This CDR3 comprises 18 residues. The CDR3 DNA follows: TGTGCCAGCAGCGTTCGCGGACAGACCGGAACGAACACCGGGGAGCTGTTTTTT. Its translation is CASSVRGQTGTNTGELFF.

This clone has only one observation. This chain connects TRBV7-2 to TRBJ2-2, with D possibly TRBD2 on 5 matching bases. The germline gives CDR1 SGHTA, CDR2 FQGNSA. The CDR3 runs 14 residues. V lost 5 bases and J lost 0, with 7 bases in between. DNA of the CDR3: TGTGCCAGCAGCCGGGGAACGAACACCGGGGAGCTGTTTTTT. It specifies CASSRGTNTGELFF.

V and J are TRBV4-3 and TRBJ2-7, with a possible D match to TRBD1 (6 bases). With 1 base removed from V and 3 bases from J, the gap between germline ends came to 13 bases. This CDR3 is 15 amino acids long. Germline V gives CDR1 LGHNA, CDR2 YSLEER. CDR3 nucleotides: TGCGCCAGCAGCCAAGGGGGGCAGGTCGGCTACGAGCAGTACTTC. Translation: CASSQGGQVGYEQYF.

Concerning this clone: This sample also contains other DNA sequences that code for the same CDR3. V gene TRBV11-2 combines with J gene TRBJ2-7; 9 nucleotides agree with TRBD1. The germline V gene encodes CDR1 SGHAT and CDR2 FQNNGV. V shed 5 bases and J 2 bases; nucleotides not matched to a gene: 4. The CDR3 is 14 residues long. The CDR3 spells CASSPGQGTYEQYF. In DNA, the CDR3 is TGTGCCAGCAGCCCCGGACAGGGGACCTACGAGCAGTACTTC.

This chain links TRBV19 with TRBJ1-4; a possible D gene is TRBD1 (6 bases). Trimming cost V 5 bases and J 4 bases, with 8 bases left between them. Germline CDR1 LNHDA, CDR2 SQIVND (reference sequence). The CDR3 contains 13 residues. The CDR3 reads CASSGQLNEKLFF. Written as DNA, the CDR3 is TGTGCCAGTAGTGGACAGCTTAATGAAAAACTGTTTTTT.